This T cell receptor beta chain was captured in a study of CD8 T cells in ankylosing spondylitis. The study's findings and limits: In the blood and synovial fluid of reactive arthritis, some motif variants had been previously reported. Disease-linked clones reportedly concentrated significantly in matched ankylosing spondylitis synovial fluid. Seemingly distinctive of ankylosing spondylitis blood was a TCR beta motif formed by eight highly homologous variants.

Germline CDR1 reads MNHNS; CDR2 reads SASEGT. Germline trimming cut 6 bases from V and 6 bases from J; bases unmatched to any gene: 15. The CDR3 spans 16 residues. Quantitative 5'-RACE with molecular barcodes was used to make the TCR beta libraries. MiXCR, applied by TCRdb to the 5' RACE reads, yields one record per CDR3 protein. The sample has some 840,000 distinct CDR3 sequences; over 9.5% are singletons. This clonotype was observed many times. Antigen specificity is unknown. The chain uses TRBV6-1 and TRBJ2-5; 8 bases line up with TRBD2. The material sequenced was blood, either unsorted or a sorted T cell fraction (not recorded which). The clonotype comes from a male donor with ankylosing spondylitis. The CDR3 here is CASSNTKLAEEQTQYF. CDR3 DNA sequence: TGTGCCAGCAGCAATACCAAACTAGCGGAGGAACAGACCCAGTACTTC.